A single sample is the source of the 9 T cell receptor beta chains below, sequenced in a study of blood T cell repertoires in COVID-19. Sequencing was performed with immunoSEQ multiplex PCR; in TCRdb, only in-frame clones are kept and a portion is missing. The profile shows about 190,000 clones, about 88% of them singletons. Sample: peripheral blood. Receptors originate from a middle-aged woman who had recovered from COVID-19.

This clone was counted once. The chain combines TRBV28 with TRBJ2-1; unclear D gene. Germline-derived CDR1 and CDR2 are MDHEN and SYDVKM. V gave up 5 bases and J gave up 4 bases, with 12 bases separating them. The CDR3 is 14 residues long. The chain's CDR3 is CASSSRTGYNEQFF. The DNA for the CDR3 is TGTGCCAGCAGTAGTAGAACGGGTTACAATGAGCAGTTCTTC.

The table lists this clone with a count of one. The chain couples TRBV19 to TRBJ2-2; the match to TRBD1 covers 7 bases. CDR3 length: 15 residues. The junction had 1 base not matched to a gene; V was cut back by 3 bases and J by 0 bases. Per germline, CDR1 LNHDA and CDR2 SQIVND (reference sequence). The CDR3 sequence is CASSIQGANTGELFF. The CDR3 DNA reads TGTGCCAGTAGTATCCAGGGGGCGAACACCGGGGAGCTGTTTTTT.

Of note for this clone: A read error may account for a junction end that differs from germline. This sequence joins TRBV19 and TRBJ1-5; the match to TRBD1 covers 9 bases. The length of the CDR3 is 13 residues. From germline, CDR1 is LNHDA and CDR2 SQIVND (reference sequence). Written as DNA, the CDR3 is TGTGCCAGTAGGGGACAGGGCAAACAGCCCCAGCATTTT. It codes for CASRGQGKQPQHF.

This clone was observed a single time. The rearrangement uses TRBV12-3 or TRBV12-4 and TRBJ2-1; D call uncertain. The CDR3 is made up of 12 amino acids. Deletions cut 5 bases from V and 3 bases from J, with 5 bases between. CDR3 residues: CASSGGYNEQFF. Written as DNA, the CDR3 is TGTGCCAGCAGTGGCGGCTACAATGAGCAGTTCTTC.

The chain couples TRBV9 to TRBJ2-7, with 8 positions matching TRBD2. The CDR3 has 14 residues. Germline CDR1 reads SGDLS; CDR2 reads YYNGEE. V dropped 2 bases and J dropped 5; count of bases not matched to a gene: 6. Written as DNA, the CDR3 is TGTGCCAGCAGCGTTGAGCGGGAGTTCGACGAGCAGTACTTC. This translates into CASSVEREFDEQYF.

The chain carries TRBV6-5 and TRBJ1-6; 7 bases match TRBD1. The CDR3 runs 14 residues. CDR1 MNHEY and CDR2 SVGAGI come from the germline V gene. After removal of 6 bases from V and 10 bases from J, the junction contained 9 bases not matched to a gene. DNA for the CDR3: TGTGCCAGCAGAGCCAACGACAGGGCGTCACCCCTCCACTTT. It translates to CASRANDRASPLHF.

This chain joins TRBV2 and TRBJ2-3, with 10 bases lining up with TRBD2. This CDR3 is 15 amino acids long. Germline V gene data show CDR1 as SNHLY and CDR2 as FYNNEI. The ends lost 8 bases at V and 3 bases at J; junction bases unmatched: 8. The CDR3 spells CASHSGRAGTDTQYF. The CDR3 DNA reads as TGTGCCAGCCACAGCGGGAGGGCCGGGACAGATACGCAGTATTTT. Full variable domain (remainder filled in from reference TRBV2 and TRBJ2-3): EPEVTQTPSHQVTQMGQEVILRCVPISNHLYFYWYRQILGQKVEFLVSFYNNEISEKSEIFDDQFSVERPDGSNFTLKIRSTKLEDSAMYFCASHSGRAGTDTQYFGPGTRLTVL.

The CDR3 protein is CASSLDGQGYNSPLHF. For the CDR3, the DNA is TGCGCCAGCAGCCTCGACGGGCAGGGTTATAATTCACCCCTCCACTTT. The chain is built from TRBV4-1 and TRBJ1-6; a possible D gene is TRBD1 (5 bases). The V and J ends lost 4 bases and 4 bases respectively, with 14 bases between them. Germline loops: CDR1 MGHRA, CDR2 YSYEKL. CDR3 size: 16 residues.

This clone appeared a few times. The chain uses TRBV10-2 and TRBJ2-2, with TRBD1 matching 7 bases. The CDR3 consists of 13 residues. J was trimmed by 9 bases and V by 6 bases; bases with no gene match: 7. Germline-derived CDR1 and CDR2 are WSHSY and SAAADI. The CDR3 DNA reads TGCGCCAGCAGCCACGACAGGGAGCGGGAGCTGTTTTTT. Translated, it gives CASSHDRERELFF.